This T cell receptor (beta chain) is drawn from a study of CD8+ T cells in alopecia areata. Study outcomes and limitations: Against the mouse data, patients shared TCRs less clearly, possibly for HLA reasons.

Trimming cost V 4 bases and J 2 bases; bases outside gene matches: 14. Germline V gives CDR1 SEHNR, CDR2 FQNEAQ (reference sequence). The CDR3 runs 18 residues. From alopecia areata patients, lesional scalp punch biopsies and peripheral blood were collected. This clone was seen a few times. Its antigen is unidentified. After isolation, RNA underwent reverse transcription to generate cDNA as the sequencing template. Libraries were prepared by immunoSEQ multiplex PCR; TCRdb keeps only in-frame clonotypes and omits some of them. This sample yields over 200,000 clones, of which about three fifths are seen a single time; approximately 0.5% belongs to the top ten.

The chain couples TRBV7-9 to TRBJ2-5; 9 positions agree with TRBD2. This clonotype was obtained from a human donor with alopecia areata. The source material was CD4+ T cells sorted from blood, sampled at week 0. The CDR3 coding sequence is TGTGCCAGCAGCTCCTATAGCGGGAGTAGCTTTATGCAAGAGACCCAGTACTTC. Amino acids: CASSSYSGSSFMQETQYF.